This T cell receptor (beta chain) was observed in a study of response to subunit inactivated influenza vaccine. Study findings and constraints: The authors suggested that every seasonal influenza vaccination recruits few new T cells.

CDR3 length equals 17 residues. V dropped 7 bases and J dropped 5; count of bases not matched to a gene: 11. Using its own MiXCR run on the RT-PCR reads, TCRdb lists one record per CDR3 protein. Here the sample spans hundreds of thousands of distinct CDR3 sequences, roughly 12% being singletons. Details on this clonotype: Its specificity is unknown.

The chain has TRBV12-3 or TRBV12-4 and TRBJ2-1; 13 nucleotides match TRBD2. The sequencing used PBMCs from blood, collected on the day of vaccination. The sequence came from a man aged 45-65 years who received an inactivated influenza vaccine. DNA for the CDR3: TGTGCCAGCACCGCTCTGACTAGCGGGGGGCCTAACAATGAGCAGTTCTTC. Amino acids: CASTALTSGGPNNEQFF.